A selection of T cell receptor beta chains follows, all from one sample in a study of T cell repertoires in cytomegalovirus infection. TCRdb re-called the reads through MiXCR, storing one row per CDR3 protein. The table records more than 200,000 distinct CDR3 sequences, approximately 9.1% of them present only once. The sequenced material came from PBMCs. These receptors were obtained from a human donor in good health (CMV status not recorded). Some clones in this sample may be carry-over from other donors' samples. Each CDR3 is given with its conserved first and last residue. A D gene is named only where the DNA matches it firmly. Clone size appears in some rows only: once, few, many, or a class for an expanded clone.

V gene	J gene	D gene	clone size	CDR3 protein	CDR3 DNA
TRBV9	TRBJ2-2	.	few	CASSVDGPGELFF	TGTGCCAGCAGCGTAGATGGCCCCGGGGAGCTGTTTTTT
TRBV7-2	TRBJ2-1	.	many	CASSLGQPRVEQFF	TGTGCCAGCAGCTTAGGACAGCCGCGTGTTGAGCAGTTCTTC
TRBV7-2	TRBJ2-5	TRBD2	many	CASSLVGRGTSGETQYF	TGTGCCAGCAGCTTAGTGGGCCGTGGGACTAGTGGGGAGACCCAGTACTTC
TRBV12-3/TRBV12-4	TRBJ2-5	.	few	CASSRQQETQYF	TGTGCCAGCTCTCGACAGCAAGAGACCCAGTACTTC
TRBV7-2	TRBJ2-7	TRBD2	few	CASSLGISGGSNEQYF	TGTGCCAGCAGCTTAGGTATCAGCGGGGGGTCAAATGAGCAGTACTTC
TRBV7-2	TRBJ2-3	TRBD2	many	CASSLRLAGGADTQYF	TGTGCCAGCAGCTTACGCCTAGCGGGAGGGGCAGATACGCAGTATTTT
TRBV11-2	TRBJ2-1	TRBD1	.	CASRLTGGAGNEQFF	TGTGCCAGCAGGTTGACAGGGGGCGCAGGCAATGAGCAGTTCTTC
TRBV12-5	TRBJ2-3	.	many	CASGFGGLWTDTQYF	TGTGCTAGTGGTTTCGGGGGGCTCTGGACAGATACGCAGTATTTT
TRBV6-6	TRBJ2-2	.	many	CASSYSGLLGGELFF	TGTGCCAGCAGTTACTCGGGACTTCTCGGCGGGGAGCTGTTTTTT
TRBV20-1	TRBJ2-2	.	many	CSARVPRGTGELFF	TGCAGTGCTAGAGTTCCCAGGGGAACCGGGGAGCTGTTTTTT
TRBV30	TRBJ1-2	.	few	CAWSHGHTNYGYTF	TGTGCCTGGAGTCATGGACACACTAACTATGGCTACACCTTC
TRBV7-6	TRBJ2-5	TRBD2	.	CASSSGALAGAGETQYF	TGTGCCAGCAGCTCGGGGGCTCTAGCGGGAGCGGGGGAGACCCAGTACTTC
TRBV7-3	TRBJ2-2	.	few	CASSLTGGTNTGELFF	TGTGCCAGCAGCTTAACAGGGGGAACGAACACCGGGGAGCTGTTTTTT
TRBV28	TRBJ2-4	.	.	CASSLTDLAKNIQYF	TGTGCCAGCAGTTTAACGGACCTAGCCAAAAACATTCAGTACTTC
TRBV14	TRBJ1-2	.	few	CASSQDVQYGYTF	TGTGCCAGCAGCCAAGACGTCCAGTATGGCTACACCTTC
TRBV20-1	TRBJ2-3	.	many	CSAPVGVTDTQYF	TGCAGTGCTCCAGTGGGGGTCACAGATACGCAGTATTTT
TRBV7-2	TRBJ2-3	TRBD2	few	CASSFGLAGPGVTQYF	TGTGCCAGCAGCTTCGGACTAGCGGGGCCCGGGGTTACGCAGTATTTT
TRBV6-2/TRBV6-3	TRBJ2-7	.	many	CASSSGGSGTRFMYF	TGTGCCAGCAGTTCAGGAGGTTCGGGGACAAGGTTCATGTACTTC
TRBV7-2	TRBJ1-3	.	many	CASSFVGTGGVRNTIYF	TGTGCCAGCAGCTTCGTGGGGACGGGGGGAGTCAGAAACACCATATATTTT
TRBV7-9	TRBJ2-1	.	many	CASSLLDEQFF	TGTGCCAGCAGTCTCCTCGATGAGCAGTTCTTC